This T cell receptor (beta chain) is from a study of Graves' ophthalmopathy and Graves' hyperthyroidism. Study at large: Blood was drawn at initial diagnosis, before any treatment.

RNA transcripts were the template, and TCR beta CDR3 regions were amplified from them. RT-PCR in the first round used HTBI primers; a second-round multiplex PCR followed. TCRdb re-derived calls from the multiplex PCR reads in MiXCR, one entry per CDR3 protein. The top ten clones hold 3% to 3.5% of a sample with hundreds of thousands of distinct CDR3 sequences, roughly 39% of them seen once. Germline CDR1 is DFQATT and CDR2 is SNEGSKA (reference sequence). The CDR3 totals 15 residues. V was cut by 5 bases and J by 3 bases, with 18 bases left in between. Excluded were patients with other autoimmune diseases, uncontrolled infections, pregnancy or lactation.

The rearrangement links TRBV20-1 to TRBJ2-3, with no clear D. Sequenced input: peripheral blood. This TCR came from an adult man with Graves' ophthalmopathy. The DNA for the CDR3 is TGCAGTGCTGTCGGTGTGGGATACACTACAGATACGCAGTATTTT. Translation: CSAVGVGYTTDTQYF.